The 25 T cell receptor beta chains reported below all come from one sample, sequenced in a study of early T cells in non-severe SARS-CoV-2 infection. TCRdb reanalysed the 5' RACE reads using MiXCR and keeps one entry per CDR3 protein. The sample includes 50,000 to 55,000 distinct CDR3 sequences, about a tenth of them seen just once. The sample consisted of whole blood. Receptors were obtained from an adult who was a healthcare worker with PCR-confirmed SARS-CoV-2 infection or an uninfected control (not recorded which).

Written as DNA, the CDR3 is TGCAGTGCTAGAGATCCTGAAAGGACAGCGATTGAGCAGTTCTTC. Translating it yields CSARDPERTAIEQFF. The genes are TRBV20-1 and TRBJ2-1; D possibly corresponds to TRBD1 (6 bases). Germline V gives CDR1 DFQATT, CDR2 SNEGSKA (reference sequence). The CDR3 consists of 15 residues. The V end was cut by 0 bases, the J end by 9 bases, with 18 bases between.

This clonotype has a single count. The rearrangement links TRBV19 to TRBJ2-5; 12 bases line up with TRBD2. This CDR3 is 16 amino acids long. V was pared by 5 bases and J by 5 bases, with 9 bases of the junction left unmatched. The germline CDR1 and CDR2 sequences are LNHDA and SQIVND (reference sequence). The CDR3 DNA sequence: TGTGCCAGTAGTTCACGACTAGCGGGAGTCCGGGAGACCCAGTACTTC. Translating gives CASSSRLAGVRETQYF.

The table lists this clonotype with a few counts. This rearrangement joins TRBV29-1 to TRBJ1-1; D remains unclear. Germline V gene data show CDR1 as SQVTM and CDR2 as ANQGSEA. Trimming removed 6 bases at V and 3 bases at J, with 5 bases between. The CDR3 consists of 10 residues. The CDR3 sequence is CSVLDTEAFF. CDR3 DNA: TGCAGCGTCTTGGACACTGAAGCTTTCTTT.

The chain joins TRBV20-1 to TRBJ2-5; TRBD2 matches at 9 bases. With 6 bases clipped from V and 7 bases from J, the junction kept 12 bases outside the gene matches. This CDR3 contains 14 residues. The germline CDR1 and CDR2 sequences are DFQATT and SNEGSKA (reference sequence). The CDR3 loop is CSAATSGRVGTQYF. The CDR3 nucleotides read TGCAGTGCCGCGACTAGCGGAAGAGTAGGGACCCAGTACTTC.

This clonotype was seen ten or more times. The CDR3 sequence is CASSVGQDGTQYF. CDR3 bases: TGCGCCAGCAGCGTCGGACAGGACGGGACCCAGTACTTC. The chain uses TRBV5-1 and TRBJ2-5; 7 bases are a match to TRBD1. The germline gives CDR1 SGHRS, CDR2 YFSETQ. This CDR3 has 13 residues. Trimming cost V 4 bases and J 7 bases; bases outside gene matches: 7.

Regarding this clonotype: With a much larger clone just one base away, this may be a read error. The chain links TRBV7-9 to TRBJ1-6; D unresolved. V dropped 4 bases and J dropped 9 bases, with 13 bases sitting between them. This CDR3 spans 14 amino acids. Germline V gives CDR1 SEHNR, CDR2 FQNEAQ (reference sequence). The CDR3 DNA is TGTGCCAGCAGCTCGGATTTTGCTGGTTCACCCCTCCACTTT. Residues: CASSSDFAGSPLHF. Complete variable domain (other parts from reference TRBV7-9 and TRBJ1-6): DTGVSQNPRHKITKRGQNVTFRCDPISEHNRLYWYRQTLGQGPEFLTYFQNEAQLEKSRLLSDRFSAERPKGSFSTLEIQRTEQGDSAMYLCASSSDFAGSPLHFGNGTRLTVT.

This clonotype was seen a handful of times. As DNA, the CDR3 is TGCGCCAGCAGTGAGAACTTAGATCAGGGTACGCAGTATTTT. This sequence encodes CASSENLDQGTQYF. The chain carries TRBV10-2 and TRBJ2-3; possible D gene TRBD1, 5 bases. The CDR3 is 14 residues long. Germline CDR1 WSHSY, CDR2 SAAADI. V gave up 2 bases and J gave up 8 bases, with 14 bases separating them.

This clonotype was seen a few times. The rearrangement uses TRBV30 and TRBJ1-5; D is unresolved. This CDR3 has 12 amino acids. V was trimmed by 2 bases and J by 7 bases, leaving 9 bases between them. Germline loops: CDR1 GTSNPN, CDR2 SVGIG (reference sequence). The CDR3 reads CAWSNVNQPQHF. The CDR3 nucleotides read TGTGCCTGGAGTAATGTAAACCAGCCCCAGCATTTT.

This clonotype was detected only a few times. The rearrangement uses TRBV7-9 and TRBJ1-5, with D possibly TRBD1 on 5 matching bases. With 5 bases removed from V and 0 bases from J, the gap between germline ends came to 8 bases. The CDR3 spans 14 residues. Looked up from germline, CDR1 is SEHNR and CDR2 is FQNEAQ (reference sequence). The CDR3 coding sequence is TGTGCCAGCAGCCCCGGGGCTAGCAATCAGCCCCAGCATTTT. It specifies CASSPGASNQPQHF.

The chain combines TRBV6-1 with TRBJ1-2, with 10 bases fitting TRBD1. The trim removed 7 bases at V and 8 bases at J, leaving 4 bases unmatched. The CDR3 loop spans 12 amino acids. CDR1 is MNHNS and CDR2 is SASEGT in the germline V gene. In DNA form, the CDR3 reads TGTGCCAGCATCCTGGGACAGGGGGGCTACACCTTC. Translation: CASILGQGGYTF.

This clonotype was counted only a few times. The rearrangement uses TRBV7-8 and TRBJ2-7, with 11 bases lining up with TRBD1. Germline CDR1 and CDR2: SGHVS and FQNEAQ. Trimming at V came to 5 bases and at J to 6 bases, leaving 6 bases not matched to a gene. The CDR3 contains 14 residues. The CDR3 DNA sequence: TGTGCCAGCAGCCGTACCGGGACAGGGGGCGAGCAGTACTTC. It translates to CASSRTGTGGEQYF.

This clonotype has more than one count but fewer than ten. This chain links TRBV4-2 with TRBJ2-3; no clear D gene. The CDR3 covers 14 residues. The V end was cut by 4 bases, the J end by 0 bases, with 8 bases between. Germline V CDR1 and CDR2: LGHNA, YNFKEQ. Here the CDR3 DNA reads TGTGCCAGCAGCCCCGGTCTGAGCACAGATACGCAGTATTTT. Its translation is CASSPGLSTDTQYF.

This clonotype was recorded a few times. V and J are TRBV10-3 and TRBJ2-7; tentatively, D is TRBD1 or TRBD2 (5 bases each). The CDR3 is 12 amino acids. Germline CDR1 ENHRY, CDR2 SYGVKD. The germline V and J ends were trimmed by 11 bases and 2 bases, with 13 bases remaining between them. The CDR3 here is CAARDGTYEQYF. The CDR3 DNA is TGTGCCGCCCGGGACGGTACCTACGAGCAGTACTTC.

The chain has TRBV6-2 or TRBV6-3 and TRBJ2-3, with 14 bases fitting TRBD2. Germline values: CDR1 MNHEY, CDR2 SVGEGT. The CDR3 totals 17 residues. V was pared by 5 bases and J by 2 bases, with 6 bases of the junction left unmatched. This CDR3 is CASSRGLAGGYTDTQYF. CDR3 sequence (DNA): TGTGCCAGCAGTAGAGGACTAGCGGGAGGTTACACAGATACGCAGTATTTT.

At least ten counts were recorded for this clonotype. CDR3 nucleotides: TGTGCCAGCAGCTCCGGGACATCCTACAACTATGGCTACACCTTC. Its translation: CASSSGTSYNYGYTF. The chain carries TRBV7-2 and TRBJ1-2; D perhaps matches TRBD1 (6 bases). Between the trimmed V and J ends, which lost 4 bases and 2 bases, there was a span of 14 bases. Germline CDR1 and CDR2: SGHTA and FQGNSA. The CDR3 loop spans 15 amino acids.

This clonotype was recorded a few times. The rearrangement joins TRBV12-3 or TRBV12-4 to TRBJ1-2; no reliable D call. V lost 3 bases and J lost 5, with 10 bases in between. CDR3 length equals 13 residues. CDR3 residues: CASSFPGPYGYTF. In DNA, the CDR3 is TGTGCCAGCAGTTTCCCAGGCCCATATGGCTACACCTTC.

This clonotype has ten or more counts. The CDR3 here is CASSLGAGYTGELFF. CDR3 bases: TGTGCCAGCAGCTTAGGGGCGGGGTACACCGGGGAGCTGTTTTTT. The J gene is TRBJ2-2, the V gene TRBV7-2; weak D call: TRBD2 (6 bases). Germline loops: CDR1 SGHTA, CDR2 FQGNSA. Trimming stripped 1 base from V and 3 bases from J, with 9 bases between. The CDR3 spans 15 residues.

This clonotype was recorded a few times. The chain recombines TRBV20-1 with TRBJ1-3; D is undetermined. CDR3 length equals 12 residues. Trimming pared 1 base from V and 4 bases from J, leaving 5 bases between. CDR1 is DFQATT, CDR2 SNEGSKA, per germline (reference sequence). The CDR3 sequence is CSARGVGNTIYF. CDR3 nucleotides: TGCAGTGCTAGAGGTGTAGGAAACACCATATATTTT.

This clonotype was seen at least ten times. CDR3 residues: CSARGGLTTNEKLFF. The CDR3 DNA reads as TGCAGTGCTAGGGGAGGACTCACAACTAATGAAAAACTGTTTTTT. The V gene is TRBV20-1, the J gene TRBJ1-4; D remains ambiguous. The CDR3 contains 15 residues. V was trimmed by 3 bases and J by 0 bases, leaving 11 bases between them. In germline, CDR1 is DFQATT, CDR2 SNEGSKA (reference sequence).

CDR3 in DNA: TGTGCCAGCACCTACTTAGGCGCAACTAGCGTTTTATCCTACAATGAGCAGTTCTTC. Residues: CASTYLGATSVLSYNEQFF. V usage is TRBV6-2 or TRBV6-3 and J usage is TRBJ2-1; 7 bases align to TRBD2. Losses at the gene ends were 7 bases for V and 1 base for J; bases not matched to a gene: 19. The CDR3 runs to 19 residues. Germline V gene sequence: CDR1 MNHEY, CDR2 SVGEGT.

This clonotype was observed a handful of times. This sequence joins TRBV3-1 and TRBJ2-5, with D possibly TRBD1 on 5 matching bases. Germline loops: CDR1 LGHDT, CDR2 YNNKEL (reference sequence). CDR3 length: 15 amino acids. V shed 0 bases and J shed 1 base, with 9 bases lying between them. The CDR3 protein is CASSQEGQLQETQYF. The CDR3 DNA reads TGTGCCAGCAGCCAAGAGGGGCAGCTCCAAGAGACCCAGTACTTC.

This chain uses TRBV5-1 with TRBJ2-1; no clear D. Germline values: CDR1 SGHRS, CDR2 YFSETQ. The CDR3 covers 12 residues. V was cut by 4 bases and J by 7 bases, with 9 bases left in between. CDR3 DNA: TGCGCCAGCAGCCCCCAGGCTAATGAGCAGTTCTTC. Its translation: CASSPQANEQFF.

This clonotype was detected a few times. This sequence joins TRBV7-2 and TRBJ2-5; perhaps TRBD1 as D (6 bases). Germline V gene sequence: CDR1 SGHTA, CDR2 FQGNSA. The CDR3 totals 16 residues. Trimming removed 4 bases at V and 3 bases at J, with 18 bases between. CDR3 coding DNA: TGTGCCAGCAGCTCGAAACAGGGCCTCCGGGAAGAGACCCAGTACTTC. Residues: CASSSKQGLREETQYF.

The sample holds many counts of this clonotype. The chain combines TRBV2 with TRBJ2-2, with 9 bases aligning to TRBD1. Germline V gene data show CDR1 as SNHLY and CDR2 as FYNNEI. The ends lost 6 bases at V and 7 bases at J; junction bases unmatched: 6. The CDR3 sequence is 14 residues long. The CDR3 sequence: CASSRDRVIGELFF. The CDR3 bases are TGTGCCAGCAGCCGGGACAGGGTAATCGGGGAGCTGTTTTTT.

This clonotype came up many times. V and J are TRBV6-5 and TRBJ2-3; TRBD2 matches at 7 bases. The J segment lost 4 bases and the V segment lost 4 bases, leaving 14 bases of the junction unmatched. The CDR3 length is 17 residues. The V gene's germline CDR1 is MNHEY and CDR2 SVGAGI. As DNA, the CDR3 is TGTGCCAGCAGTTTTTCGTGGGGGACTACTACCGCAGATACGCAGTATTTT. Encoded protein: CASSFSWGTTTADTQYF.